This T cell receptor (beta chain) came from a study of T cell responses to AZD1222 COVID-19 vaccine. About the research overall: Second-dose recipients at about 4 or about 12 weeks were treated as one pooled group.

This CDR3 spans 13 amino acids. The V and J ends lost 4 bases and 0 bases respectively, with 3 bases between them. Germline values: CDR1 KGHSH, CDR2 LQKENI. As to this clone: Antigen specificity is unknown.

The data were produced by immunoSEQ multiplex PCR, yet TCRdb's version contains in-frame clones alone and is incomplete. The repertoire holds approximately 100,000 clones, with 80% to 90% as singletons. Study-level points and caveats: Baseline testing showed seropositivity in only a handful of AZD1222 recipients. Spike-specific TCR breadth rose after two AZD1222 doses, and depth rose as well. It was only after the peak T cell response that any repertoires were sampled.

Sequences were derived from peripheral blood, sampled on day 0 of AZD1222 vaccination. The chain is built from TRBV18 and TRBJ1-4; no clear D. This receptor was obtained from an adult in good health. The DNA of the CDR3 is TGTGCCAGCTCACAGGCAACTAATGAAAAACTGTTTTTT. Translation gives CASSQATNEKLFF.